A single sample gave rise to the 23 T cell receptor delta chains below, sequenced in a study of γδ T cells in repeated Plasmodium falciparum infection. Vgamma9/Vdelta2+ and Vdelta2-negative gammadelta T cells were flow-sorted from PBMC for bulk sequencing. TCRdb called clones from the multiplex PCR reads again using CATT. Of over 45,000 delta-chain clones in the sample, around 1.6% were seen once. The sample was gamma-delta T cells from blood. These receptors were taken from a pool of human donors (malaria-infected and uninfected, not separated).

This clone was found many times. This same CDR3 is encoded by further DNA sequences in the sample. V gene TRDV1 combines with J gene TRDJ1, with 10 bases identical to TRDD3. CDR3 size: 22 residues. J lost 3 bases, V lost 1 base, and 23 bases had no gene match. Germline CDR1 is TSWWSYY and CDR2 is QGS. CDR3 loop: CALGEHRFRGGWGILAADKLIF. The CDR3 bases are TGTGCTCTTGGGGAACATCGTTTCAGGGGTGGGTGGGGGATACTGGCGGCCGATAAACTCATCTTT.

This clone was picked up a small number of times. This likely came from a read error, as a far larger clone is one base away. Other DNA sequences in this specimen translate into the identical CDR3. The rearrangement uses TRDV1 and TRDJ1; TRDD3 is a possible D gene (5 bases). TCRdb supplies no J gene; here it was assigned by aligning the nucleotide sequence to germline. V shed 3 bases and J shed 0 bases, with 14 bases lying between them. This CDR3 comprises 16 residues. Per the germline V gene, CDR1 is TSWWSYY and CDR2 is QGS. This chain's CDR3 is CALGDVPGGYTDKLIF. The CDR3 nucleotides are TGTGCTCTTGGGGACGTTCCGGGGGGGTACACCGATAAACTCATCTTT.

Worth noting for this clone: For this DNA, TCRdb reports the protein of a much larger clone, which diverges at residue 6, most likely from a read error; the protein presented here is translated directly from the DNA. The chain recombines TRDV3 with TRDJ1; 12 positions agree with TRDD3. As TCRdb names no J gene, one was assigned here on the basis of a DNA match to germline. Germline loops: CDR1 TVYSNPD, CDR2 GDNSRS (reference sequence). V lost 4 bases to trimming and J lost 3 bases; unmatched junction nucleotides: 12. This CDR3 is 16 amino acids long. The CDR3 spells CASGPHWGIQPDKLIF. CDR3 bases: TGTGCCTCGGGGCCACACTGGGGGATACAACCCGATAAACTCATCTTT.

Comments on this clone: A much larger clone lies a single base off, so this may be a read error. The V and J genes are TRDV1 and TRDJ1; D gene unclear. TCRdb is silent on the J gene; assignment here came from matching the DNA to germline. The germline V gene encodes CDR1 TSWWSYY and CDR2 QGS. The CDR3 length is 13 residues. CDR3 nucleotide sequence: TGTGCCCTTGTAGGCGCGTACACCGATAAACTCATCTTT. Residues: CALVGAYTDKLIF.

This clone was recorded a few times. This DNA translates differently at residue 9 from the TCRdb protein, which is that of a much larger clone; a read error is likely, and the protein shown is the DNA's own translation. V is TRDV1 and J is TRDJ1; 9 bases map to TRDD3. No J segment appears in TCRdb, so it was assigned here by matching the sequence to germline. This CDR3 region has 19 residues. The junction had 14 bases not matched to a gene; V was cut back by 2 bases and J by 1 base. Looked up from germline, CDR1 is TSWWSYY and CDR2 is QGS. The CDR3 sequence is CALGERITGGIPPTDKLIF. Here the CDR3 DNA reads TGTGCTCTTGGGGAAAGGATCACTGGGGGGATACCGCCCACCGATAAACTCATCTTT.

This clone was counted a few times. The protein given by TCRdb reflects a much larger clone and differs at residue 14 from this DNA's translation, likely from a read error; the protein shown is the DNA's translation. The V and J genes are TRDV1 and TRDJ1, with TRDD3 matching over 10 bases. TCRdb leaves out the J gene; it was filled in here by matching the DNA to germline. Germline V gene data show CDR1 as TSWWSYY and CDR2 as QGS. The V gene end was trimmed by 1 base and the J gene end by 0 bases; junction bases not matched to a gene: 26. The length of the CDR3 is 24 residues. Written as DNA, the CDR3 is TGTGCTCTTGGGGAACGACCTACCTCGCTAACTGGGGGATGCGCTGCCGGGTACACCGATAAACTCATCTTT. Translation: CALGERPTSLTGGCAAGYTDKLIF.

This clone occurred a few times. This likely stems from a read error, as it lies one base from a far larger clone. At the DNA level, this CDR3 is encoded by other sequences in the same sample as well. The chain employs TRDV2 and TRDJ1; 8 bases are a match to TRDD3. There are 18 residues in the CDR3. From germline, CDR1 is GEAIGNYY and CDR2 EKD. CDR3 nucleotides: TGTGCCTGTGACTCGTCGGGTTTACTGGGGGCTTACACCGACAAACTCATCTTT. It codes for CACDSSGLLGAYTDKLIF.

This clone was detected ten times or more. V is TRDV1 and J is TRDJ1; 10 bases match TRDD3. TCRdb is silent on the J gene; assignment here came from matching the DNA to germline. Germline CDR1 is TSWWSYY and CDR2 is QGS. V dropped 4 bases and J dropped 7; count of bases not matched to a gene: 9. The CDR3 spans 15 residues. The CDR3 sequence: CALGGDGGYPIKLIF. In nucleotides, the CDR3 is TGTGCTCTTGGGGGCGATGGGGGATACCCAATTAAACTCATCTTT.

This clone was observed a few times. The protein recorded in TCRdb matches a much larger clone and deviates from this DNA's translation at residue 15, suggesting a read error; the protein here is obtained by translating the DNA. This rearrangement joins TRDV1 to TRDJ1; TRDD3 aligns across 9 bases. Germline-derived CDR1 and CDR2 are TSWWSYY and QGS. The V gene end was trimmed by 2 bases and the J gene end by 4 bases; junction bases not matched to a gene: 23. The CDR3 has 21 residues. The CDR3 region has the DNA TGTGCTCTTGGGGAAAACGGGTACTGGGGGAATCGGGCCTTTCGGCACGATAAACTCATCTTT. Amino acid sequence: CALGENGYWGNRAFRHDKLIF.

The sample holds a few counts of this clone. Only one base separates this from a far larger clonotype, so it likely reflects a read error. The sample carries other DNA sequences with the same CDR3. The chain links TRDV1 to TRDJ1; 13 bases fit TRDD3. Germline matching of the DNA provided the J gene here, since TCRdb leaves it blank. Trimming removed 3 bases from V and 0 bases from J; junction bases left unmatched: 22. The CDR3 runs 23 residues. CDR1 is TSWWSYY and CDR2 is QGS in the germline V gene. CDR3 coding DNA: TGTGCTCTTGGGGAGGGGGACCCCGAGTACTGGGGGATACGATCGGTGGACACCGATAAACTCATCTTT. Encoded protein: CALGEGDPEYWGIRSVDTDKLIF.

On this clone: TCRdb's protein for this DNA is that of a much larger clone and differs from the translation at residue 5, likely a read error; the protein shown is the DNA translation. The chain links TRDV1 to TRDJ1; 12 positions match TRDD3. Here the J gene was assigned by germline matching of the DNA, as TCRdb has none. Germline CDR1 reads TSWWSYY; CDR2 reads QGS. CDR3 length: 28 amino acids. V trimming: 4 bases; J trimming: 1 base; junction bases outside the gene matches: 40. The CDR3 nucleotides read TGTGCTCTTGGGGGACTAGTCTCAAATGGCCTCGCCTCGAACACTGGGGGATACCCCCTTTGGACCACCGATAAACTCATCTTT. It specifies CALGGLVSNGLASNTGGYPLWTTDKLIF.

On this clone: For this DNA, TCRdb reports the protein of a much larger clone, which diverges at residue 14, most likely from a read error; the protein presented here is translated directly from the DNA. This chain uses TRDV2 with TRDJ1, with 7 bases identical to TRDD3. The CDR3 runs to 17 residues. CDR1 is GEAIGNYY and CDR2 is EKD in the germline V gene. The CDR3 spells CACDTLGEPTEADRLIF. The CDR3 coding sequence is TGTGCCTGTGACACCTTGGGGGAGCCGACGGAAGCCGATAGACTCATCTTT.

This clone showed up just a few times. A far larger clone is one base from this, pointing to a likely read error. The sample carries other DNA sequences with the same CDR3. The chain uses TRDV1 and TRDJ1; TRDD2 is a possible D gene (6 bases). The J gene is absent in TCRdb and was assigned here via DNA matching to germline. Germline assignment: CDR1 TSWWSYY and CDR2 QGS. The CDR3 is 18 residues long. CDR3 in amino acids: CALGNWPSHPLNTDKLIF. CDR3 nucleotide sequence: TGCGCTCTTGGGAATTGGCCTTCCCACCCCCTTAACACCGATAAACTCATCTTT.

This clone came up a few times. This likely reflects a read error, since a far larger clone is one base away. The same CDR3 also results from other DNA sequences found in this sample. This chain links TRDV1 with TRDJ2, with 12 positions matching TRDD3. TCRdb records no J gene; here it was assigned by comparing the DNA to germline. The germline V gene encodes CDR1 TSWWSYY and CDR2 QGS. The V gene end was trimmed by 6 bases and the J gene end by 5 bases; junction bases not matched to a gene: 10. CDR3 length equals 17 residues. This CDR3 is CALGFTGGYPPTAQLFF. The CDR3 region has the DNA TGTGCTCTTGGATTTACTGGGGGATACCCCCCAACAGCACAACTCTTCTTT.

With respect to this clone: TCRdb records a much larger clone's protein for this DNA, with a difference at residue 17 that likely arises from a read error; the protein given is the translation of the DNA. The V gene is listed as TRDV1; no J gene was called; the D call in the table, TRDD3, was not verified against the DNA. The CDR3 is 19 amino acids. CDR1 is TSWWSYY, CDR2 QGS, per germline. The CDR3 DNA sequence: TGTGCTCTTGGGGAACTAGAGTCGTCCCGGTCCTTTATTACCGATAAACCCATCTTT. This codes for CALGELESSRSFITDKPIF.

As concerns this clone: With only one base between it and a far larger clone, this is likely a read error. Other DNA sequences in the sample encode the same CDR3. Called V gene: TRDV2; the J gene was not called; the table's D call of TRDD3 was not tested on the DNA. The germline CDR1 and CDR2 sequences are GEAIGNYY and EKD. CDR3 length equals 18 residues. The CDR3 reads CACDKGDTATSQTDKLIF. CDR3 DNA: TGTGCCTGTGACAAGGGGGATACGGCCACATCGCAGACCGATAAGCTCATCTTT.

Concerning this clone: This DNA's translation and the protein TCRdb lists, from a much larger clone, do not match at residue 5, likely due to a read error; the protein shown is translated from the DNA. The CDR3 sequence is CALGGGAGARRGYTDKLIF. The CDR3 nucleotides are TGTGCTCTTGGGGGAGGCGCTGGAGCCCGGAGAGGGTACACCGATAAACTCATCTTT. The chain carries TRDV1 and TRDJ1; D unclear. This CDR3 comprises 19 residues. The V end was cut by 4 bases, the J end by 0 bases, with 24 bases between. Per germline, CDR1 TSWWSYY and CDR2 QGS.

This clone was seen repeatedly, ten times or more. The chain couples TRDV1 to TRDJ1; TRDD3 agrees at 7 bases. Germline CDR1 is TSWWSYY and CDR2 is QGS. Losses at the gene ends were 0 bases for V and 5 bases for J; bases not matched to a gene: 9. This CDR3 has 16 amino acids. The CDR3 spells CALGELFSKLGDKLIF. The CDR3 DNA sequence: TGTGCTCTTGGGGAACTATTTAGCAAACTGGGGGATAAACTCATCTTT.

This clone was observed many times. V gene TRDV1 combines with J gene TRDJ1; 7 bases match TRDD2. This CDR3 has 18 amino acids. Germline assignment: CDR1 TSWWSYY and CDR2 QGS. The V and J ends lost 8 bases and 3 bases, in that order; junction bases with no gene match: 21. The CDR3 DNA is TGTGCTCTTTGGGTAAAATTCCTACGTTCGGAGCTTCCCGATAAACTCATCTTT. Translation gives CALWVKFLRSELPDKLIF.

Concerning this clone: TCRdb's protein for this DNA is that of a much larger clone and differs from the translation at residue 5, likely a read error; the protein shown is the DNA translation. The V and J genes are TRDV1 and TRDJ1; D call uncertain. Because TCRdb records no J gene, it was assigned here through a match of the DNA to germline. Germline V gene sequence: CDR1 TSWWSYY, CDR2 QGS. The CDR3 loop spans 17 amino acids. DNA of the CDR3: TGTGCTCTTGGGAAACTCGCCAGGGGCCCGGACACCGATAAACTCATCTTT. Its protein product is CALGKLARGPDTDKLIF.

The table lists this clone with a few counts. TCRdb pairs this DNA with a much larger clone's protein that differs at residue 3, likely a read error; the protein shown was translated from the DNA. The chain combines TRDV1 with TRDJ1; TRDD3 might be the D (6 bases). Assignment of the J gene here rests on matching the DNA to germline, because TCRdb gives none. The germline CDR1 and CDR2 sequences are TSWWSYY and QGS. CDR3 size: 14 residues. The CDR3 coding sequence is TGTGCTCCTGGGGTCCCAAATGTGCCGGATAAACTCATCTTT. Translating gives CAPGVPNVPDKLIF.

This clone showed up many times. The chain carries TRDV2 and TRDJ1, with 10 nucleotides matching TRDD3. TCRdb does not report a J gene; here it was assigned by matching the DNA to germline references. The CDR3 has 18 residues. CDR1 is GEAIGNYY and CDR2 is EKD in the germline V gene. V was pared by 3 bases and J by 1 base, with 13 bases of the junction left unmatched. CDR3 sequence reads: CACDGLNVVGDTTDKLIF. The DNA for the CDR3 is TGTGCCTGTGACGGTTTGAACGTGGTGGGGGATACCACCGATAAACTCATCTTT.

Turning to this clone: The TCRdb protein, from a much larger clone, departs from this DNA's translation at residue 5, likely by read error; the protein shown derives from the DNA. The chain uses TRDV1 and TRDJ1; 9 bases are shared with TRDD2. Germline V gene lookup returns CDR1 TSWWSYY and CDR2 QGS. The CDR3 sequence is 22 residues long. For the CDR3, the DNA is TGTGCTCTTGGGAAACTACCTTCCTACATGGGTGGGGGTCACTCATACACCGATAAACTCATCTTT. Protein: CALGKLPSYMGGGHSYTDKLIF.